A single TCR beta chain is shown here with its context. Enrolled patients, whose metastatic non-small-cell lung cancer was chemo-refractory, received focal radiation plus CTLA-4 blockade with ipilimumab. Germline V gene lookup returns CDR1 SGHRS and CDR2 YFSETQ. Trimming at V came to 0 bases and at J to 7 bases, leaving 5 bases not matched to a gene. The CDR3 covers 15 residues. These data originate in a study of radiotherapy plus CTLA-4 blockade in lung cancer. TCRdb's copy holds only in-frame clones and misses some; the assay was immunoSEQ multiplex PCR. The data contain tens of thousands of clones, 65% to 85% of them singletons.

The chain uses TRBV5-1 and TRBJ1-5; 9 bases fit TRBD1. The material sequenced was peripheral blood, taken from a patient treated with radiotherapy plus ipilimumab. The sequence derives from a human donor with non-small cell lung cancer whose response to radiotherapy plus ipilimumab could not be evaluated. Some clones in this sample may be carry-over from other donors' samples. CDR3 protein: CASSLAGTGYQPQHF. The CDR3 bases are TGCGCCAGCAGCTTGGCGGGGACAGGGTACCAGCCCCAGCATTTT.